The 9 T cell receptor beta chains below were found in one sample sequenced in a study of T-cell reconstitution after alpha-beta-depleted transplantation in children. Preparation of the TCRbeta library used unique molecular identifiers. TCRdb itself ran the PCR reads through MiXCR, one entry per CDR3 protein. The sample holds some 100,000 distinct CDR3 sequences; 15% to 19% are singletons and the top ten take less than 20%. The sample consisted of PBMCs, mostly from graft donor cells, taken 180 days after TCRalphabeta/CD19-depleted stem cell transplant. These receptors were taken from a male patient between 2 and 15 years old who had a stem cell transplant for acute lymphoblastic leukemia, so the T cells may come from the graft donor.

The chain recombines TRBV5-1 with TRBJ2-3; the D is unclear. V was cut by 2 bases and J by 2 bases, with 6 bases left in between. Germline CDR1 is SGHRS and CDR2 is YFSETQ. The CDR3 covers 13 residues. Here the CDR3 reads CASSLPNTDTQYF. CDR3 nucleotides: TGCGCCAGCAGCTTACCCAACACAGATACGCAGTATTTT.

Only a few counts were recorded for this clonotype. The CDR3 protein is CASSLVKGPSNNEQFF. In DNA, the CDR3 is TGTGCCAGCAGCTTGGTTAAAGGCCCCTCAAATAATGAGCAGTTCTTC. The chain has TRBV7-9 and TRBJ2-1; the D is unclear. The ends were cut back, 3 bases at V and 7 bases at J, with 19 bases in the middle. Germline CDR1 reads SEHNR; CDR2 reads FQNEAQ (reference sequence). This CDR3 is built from 16 residues.

This rearrangement joins TRBV11-2 to TRBJ1-3; 8 positions match TRBD1. J gave up 0 bases and V 2 bases, and 12 bases lay outside the gene matches. The CDR3 totals 19 residues. Germline CDR1 reads SGHAT; CDR2 reads FQNNGV. CDR3 residues: CASSLRDPGQVLSGNTIYF. CDR3 nucleotide sequence: TGTGCCAGCAGCTTAAGGGACCCGGGACAGGTCCTCTCTGGAAACACCATATATTTT.

This clonotype showed up many times. V usage is TRBV5-1 and J usage is TRBJ1-3, with D possibly being TRBD1 (6 bases). The V end was cut by 4 bases, the J end by 2 bases, with 13 bases between. This CDR3 spans 15 amino acids. Germline CDR1 SGHRS, CDR2 YFSETQ. CDR3 residues: CASSLADSAGNTIYF. The CDR3 coding sequence is TGCGCCAGCAGCCTCGCGGACAGTGCTGGAAACACCATATATTTT.

The chain uses TRBV5-1 and TRBJ2-5, with a tentative D call TRBD2 (5 bases). The germline V gene encodes CDR1 SGHRS and CDR2 YFSETQ. The CDR3 sequence is 13 residues long. V shed 4 bases and J shed 0 bases, with 7 bases lying between them. In nucleotides, the CDR3 is TGCGCCAGCAGCACGGGGAACCAAGAGACCCAGTACTTC. It specifies CASSTGNQETQYF.

This clonotype was picked up many times. The V gene is TRBV3-1, the J gene TRBJ2-5; D tentatively fits TRBD1 or TRBD2 (6 bases each). Trimming stripped 4 bases from V and 4 bases from J, with 16 bases between. Per germline, CDR1 LGHDT and CDR2 YNNKEL (reference sequence). This CDR3 is built from 15 residues. In DNA form, the CDR3 reads TGTGCCAGCAGCCTAGAACGGGGGCCGAGAGAGACCCAGTACTTC. It is translated as CASSLERGPRETQYF.

The genes are TRBV25-1 and TRBJ1-1; D not resolved. Between the trimmed V and J ends, which lost 4 bases and 5 bases, there was a span of 14 bases. The CDR3 is 14 amino acids. From germline, CDR1 is MGHDK and CDR2 SYGVNS. The CDR3 reads CASSARGPGTEAFF. Here the CDR3 DNA reads TGTGCCAGCAGTGCCCGAGGGCCGGGGACTGAAGCTTTCTTT.

The chain is built from TRBV3-1 and TRBJ2-5, with D tentatively TRBD2 (6 bases). Germline V CDR1 and CDR2: LGHDT, YNNKEL (reference sequence). The CDR3 totals 14 residues. The V end was cut by 1 base, the J end by 4 bases, with 10 bases between. The CDR3 protein is CASSQVLGGETQYF. CDR3 DNA sequence: TGTGCCAGCAGCCAAGTATTGGGGGGAGAGACCCAGTACTTC.

The gene calls are TRBV5-1 and TRBJ1-6; no firm D call. This CDR3 has 14 residues. Germline CDR1 reads SGHRS; CDR2 reads YFSETQ. V shed 4 bases and J shed 7 bases, with 12 bases lying between them. CDR3 residues: CASSHGRENSPLHF. CDR3 bases: TGCGCCAGCAGCCACGGACGGGAAAATTCACCCCTCCACTTT.